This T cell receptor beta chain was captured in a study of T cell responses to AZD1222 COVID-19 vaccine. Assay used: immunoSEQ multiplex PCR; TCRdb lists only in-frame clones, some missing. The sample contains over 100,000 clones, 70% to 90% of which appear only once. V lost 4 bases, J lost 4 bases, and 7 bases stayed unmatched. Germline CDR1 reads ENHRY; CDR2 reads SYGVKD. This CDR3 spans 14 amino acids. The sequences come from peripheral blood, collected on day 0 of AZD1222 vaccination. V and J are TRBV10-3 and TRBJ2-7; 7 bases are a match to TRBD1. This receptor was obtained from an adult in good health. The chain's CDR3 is CAISVQGVGYEQYV. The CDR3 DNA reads TGTGCCATCAGTGTCCAGGGGGTCGGTTACGAGCAGTACGTC.